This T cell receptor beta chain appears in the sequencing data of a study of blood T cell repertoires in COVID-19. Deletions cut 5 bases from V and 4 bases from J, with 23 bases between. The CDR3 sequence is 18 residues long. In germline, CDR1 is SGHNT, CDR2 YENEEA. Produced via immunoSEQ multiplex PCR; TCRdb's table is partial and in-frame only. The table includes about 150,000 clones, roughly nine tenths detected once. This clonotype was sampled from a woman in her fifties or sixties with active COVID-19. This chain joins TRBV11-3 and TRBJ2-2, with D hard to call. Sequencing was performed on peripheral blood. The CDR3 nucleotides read TGTGCCAGCAGCCTTGGAACCTTCGGAAGAACGGGCACCGGGGAGCTGTTTTTT. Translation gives CASSLGTFGRTGTGELFF.